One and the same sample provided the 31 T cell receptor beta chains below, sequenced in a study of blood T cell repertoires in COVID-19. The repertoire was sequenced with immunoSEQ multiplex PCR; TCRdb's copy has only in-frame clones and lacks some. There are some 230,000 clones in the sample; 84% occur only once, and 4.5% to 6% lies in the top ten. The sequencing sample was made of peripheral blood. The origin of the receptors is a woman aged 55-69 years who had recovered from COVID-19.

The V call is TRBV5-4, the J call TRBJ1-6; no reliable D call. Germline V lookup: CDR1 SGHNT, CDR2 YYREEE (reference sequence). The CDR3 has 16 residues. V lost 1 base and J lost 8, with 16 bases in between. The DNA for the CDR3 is TGTGCCAGCAGCTTGATGGCTGCCACTGGAGATTCACCCCTCCACTTT. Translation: CASSLMAATGDSPLHF. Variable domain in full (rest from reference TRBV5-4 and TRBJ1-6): ETGVTQSPTHLIKTRGQQVTLRCSSQSGHNTVSWYQQALGQGPQFIFQYYREEENGRGNFPPRFSGLQFPNYSSELNVNALELDDSALYLCASSLMAATGDSPLHFGNGTRLTVT.

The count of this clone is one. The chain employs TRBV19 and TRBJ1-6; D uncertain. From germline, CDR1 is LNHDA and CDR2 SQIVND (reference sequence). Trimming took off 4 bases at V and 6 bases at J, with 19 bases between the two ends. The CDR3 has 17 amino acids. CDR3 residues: CASSTHPGRVVNSPLHF. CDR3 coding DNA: TGTGCCAGTAGTACCCATCCCGGGAGGGTGGTTAATTCACCCCTCCACTTT.

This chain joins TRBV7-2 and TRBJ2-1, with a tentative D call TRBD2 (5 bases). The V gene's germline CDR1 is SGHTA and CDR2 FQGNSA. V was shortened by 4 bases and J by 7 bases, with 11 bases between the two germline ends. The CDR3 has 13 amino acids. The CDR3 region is CASSWAGVNEQFF. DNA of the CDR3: TGTGCCAGCAGCTGGGCCGGGGTAAATGAGCAGTTCTTC.

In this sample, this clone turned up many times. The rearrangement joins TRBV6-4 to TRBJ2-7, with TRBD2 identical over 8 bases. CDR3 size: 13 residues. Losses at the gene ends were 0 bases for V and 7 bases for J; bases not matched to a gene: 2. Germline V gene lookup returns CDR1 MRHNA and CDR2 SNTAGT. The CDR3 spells CASSDSGTSEQYF. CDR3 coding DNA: TGTGCCAGCAGTGACTCCGGGACTAGTGAGCAGTACTTC.

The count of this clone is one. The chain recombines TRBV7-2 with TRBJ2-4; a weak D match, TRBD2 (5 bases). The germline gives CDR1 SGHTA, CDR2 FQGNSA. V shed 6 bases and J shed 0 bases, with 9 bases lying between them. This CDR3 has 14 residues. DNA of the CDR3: TGTGCCAGCAGGAAGAGCGGAGCCAAAAACATTCAGTACTTC. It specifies CASRKSGAKNIQYF.

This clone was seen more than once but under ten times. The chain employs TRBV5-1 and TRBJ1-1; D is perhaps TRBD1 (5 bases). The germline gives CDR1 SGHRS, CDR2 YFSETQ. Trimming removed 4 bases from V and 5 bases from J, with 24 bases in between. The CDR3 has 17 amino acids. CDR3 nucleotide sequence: TGCGCCAGCAGCAGCAACGGGGCGGGATCCCACGGGACTGAAGCTTTCTTT. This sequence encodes CASSSNGAGSHGTEAFF.

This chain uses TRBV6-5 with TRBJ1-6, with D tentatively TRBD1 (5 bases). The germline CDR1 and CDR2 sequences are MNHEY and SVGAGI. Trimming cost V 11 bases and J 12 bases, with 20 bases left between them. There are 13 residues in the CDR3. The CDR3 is CACSPRQNEPLHF. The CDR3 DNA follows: TGTGCCTGCTCCCCCAGACAGAATGAACCCCTCCACTTT.

CDR3 in DNA: TGTGCCAGCTCGCCGGCCATCAGGGTAGGGACTGAAGCTTTCTTT. The encoded protein is CASSPAIRVGTEAFF. V is TRBV18 and J is TRBJ1-1; TRBD1 might be the D (5 bases). V was pared by 6 bases and J by 5 bases, with 19 bases between. The CDR3 is made up of 15 amino acids. CDR1 is KGHSH, CDR2 LQKENI, per germline. The variable domain in full, with the rest retrieved from reference TRBV18 and TRBJ1-1, is NAGVMQNPRHLVRRRGQEARLRCSPMKGHSHVYWYRQLPEEGLKFMVYLQKENIIDESGMPKERFSAEFPKEGPSILRIQQVVRGDSAAYFCASSPAIRVGTEAFFGQGTRLTVV.

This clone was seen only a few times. CDR3 amino acids: CASSPAPARSAEAFF. CDR3 coding DNA: TGTGCCAGCTCACCCGCCCCCGCGAGATCGGCTGAAGCTTTCTTT. V usage is TRBV18 and J usage is TRBJ1-1; D not certain. V lost 3 bases and J 6 bases, leaving 17 bases between the germline ends. The germline V gene has CDR1 KGHSH and CDR2 LQKENI. This CDR3 is 15 amino acids long.

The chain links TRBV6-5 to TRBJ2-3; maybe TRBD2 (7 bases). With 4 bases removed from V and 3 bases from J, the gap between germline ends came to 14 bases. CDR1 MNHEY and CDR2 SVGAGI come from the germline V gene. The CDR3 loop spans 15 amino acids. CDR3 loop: CASSWVGGATDTQYF. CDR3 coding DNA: TGTGCCAGCAGTTGGGTAGGGGGGGCGACAGATACGCAGTATTTT.

In DNA, the CDR3 is TGTGCCAGCAGCTTAAGGACTAGCCCTGATAATGAGCAGTTCTTC. It yields the protein CASSLRTSPDNEQFF. The J gene is TRBJ2-1, the V gene TRBV11-3; 8 bases are a match to TRBD2. This CDR3 is built from 15 residues. V lost 2 bases, J lost 7 bases, and 7 bases stayed unmatched. Germline assignment: CDR1 SGHNT and CDR2 YENEEA.

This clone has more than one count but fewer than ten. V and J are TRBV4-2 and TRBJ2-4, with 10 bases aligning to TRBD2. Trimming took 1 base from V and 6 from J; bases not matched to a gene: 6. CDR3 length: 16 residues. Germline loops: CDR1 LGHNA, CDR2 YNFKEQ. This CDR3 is CASSQGSSGGLNIQYF. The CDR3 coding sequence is TGTGCCAGCAGCCAAGGGTCTAGCGGGGGCCTAAACATTCAGTACTTC.

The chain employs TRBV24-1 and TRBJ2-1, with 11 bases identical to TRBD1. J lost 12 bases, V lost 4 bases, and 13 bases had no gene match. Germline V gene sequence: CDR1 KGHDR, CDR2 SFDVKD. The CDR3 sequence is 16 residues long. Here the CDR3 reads CATSDPRDRGEAGQFF. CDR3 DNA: TGTGCCACCAGTGACCCTCGGGACAGGGGGGAGGCGGGGCAGTTCTTC.

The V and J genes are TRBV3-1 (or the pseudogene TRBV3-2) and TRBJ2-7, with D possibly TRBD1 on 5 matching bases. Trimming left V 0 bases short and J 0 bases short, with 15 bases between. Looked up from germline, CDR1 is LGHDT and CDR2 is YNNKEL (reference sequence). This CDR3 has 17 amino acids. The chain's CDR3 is CASSQDPRQWISYEQYF. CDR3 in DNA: TGTGCCAGCAGCCAAGACCCTCGACAGTGGATCTCCTACGAGCAGTACTTC.

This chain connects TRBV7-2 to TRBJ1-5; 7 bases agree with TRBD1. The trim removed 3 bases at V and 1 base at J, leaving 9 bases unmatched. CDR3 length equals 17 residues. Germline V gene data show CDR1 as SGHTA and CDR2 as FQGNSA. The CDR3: CASSFEGGAWSNQPQHF. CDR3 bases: TGTGCCAGCAGCTTCGAAGGGGGCGCATGGAGCAATCAGCCCCAGCATTTT.

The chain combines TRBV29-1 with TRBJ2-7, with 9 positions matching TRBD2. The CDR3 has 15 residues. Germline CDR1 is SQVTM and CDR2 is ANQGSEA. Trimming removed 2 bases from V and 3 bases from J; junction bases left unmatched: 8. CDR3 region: CSVEIAGADVYEQYF. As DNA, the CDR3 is TGCAGCGTTGAAATAGCGGGGGCCGATGTCTACGAGCAGTACTTC.

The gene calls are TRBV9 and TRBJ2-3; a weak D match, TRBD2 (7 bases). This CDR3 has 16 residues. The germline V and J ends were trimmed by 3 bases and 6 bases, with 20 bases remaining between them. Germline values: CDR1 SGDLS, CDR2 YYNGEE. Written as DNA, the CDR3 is TGTGCCAGCAGCGCGCTGGACGCCAGGGGAGGGGATACGCAGTATTTT. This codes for CASSALDARGGDTQYF.

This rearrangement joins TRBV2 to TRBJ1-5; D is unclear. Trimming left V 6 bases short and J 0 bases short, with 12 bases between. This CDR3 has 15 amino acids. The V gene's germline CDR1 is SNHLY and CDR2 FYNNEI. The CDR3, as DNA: TGTGCCAGCAGGGACTTCATAGGTAGCAATCAGCCCCAGCATTTT. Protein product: CASRDFIGSNQPQHF.

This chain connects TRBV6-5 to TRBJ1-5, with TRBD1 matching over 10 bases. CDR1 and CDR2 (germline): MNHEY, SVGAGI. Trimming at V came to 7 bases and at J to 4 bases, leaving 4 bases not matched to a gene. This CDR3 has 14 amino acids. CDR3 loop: CASKGQGVNQPQHF. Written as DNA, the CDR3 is TGTGCCAGCAAAGGACAGGGGGTGAATCAGCCCCAGCATTTT.

CDR3 in amino acids: CASSPPLGQRSTDTQYF. CDR3 nucleotide sequence: TGTGCCAGCTCACCACCCTTGGGACAGAGAAGCACAGATACGCAGTATTTT. The chain employs TRBV18 and TRBJ2-3, with 7 bases lining up with TRBD1. The CDR3 covers 17 residues. The ends lost 0 bases at V and 0 bases at J; junction bases unmatched: 6. CDR1 and CDR2 from the germline V gene are KGHSH and LQKENI.

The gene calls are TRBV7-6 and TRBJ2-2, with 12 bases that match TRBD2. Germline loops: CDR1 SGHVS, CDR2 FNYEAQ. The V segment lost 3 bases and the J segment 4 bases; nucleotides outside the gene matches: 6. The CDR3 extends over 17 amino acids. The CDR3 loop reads CASSFASGGAGTGELFF. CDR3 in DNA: TGTGCCAGCAGCTTCGCTAGCGGGGGGGCAGGCACCGGGGAGCTGTTTTTT.

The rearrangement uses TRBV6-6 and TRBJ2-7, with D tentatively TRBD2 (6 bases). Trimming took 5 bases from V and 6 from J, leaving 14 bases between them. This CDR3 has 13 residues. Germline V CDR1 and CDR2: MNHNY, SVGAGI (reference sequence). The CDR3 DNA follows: TGTGCCAGCAGTGACCTTCGGGGGTCCGAGCAGTACTTC. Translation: CASSDLRGSEQYF.

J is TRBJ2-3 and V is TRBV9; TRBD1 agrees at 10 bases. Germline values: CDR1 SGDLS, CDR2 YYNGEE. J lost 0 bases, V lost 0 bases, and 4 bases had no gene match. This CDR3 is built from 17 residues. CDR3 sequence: CASSVEGTGASTDTQYF. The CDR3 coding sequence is TGTGCCAGCAGCGTAGAGGGGACAGGGGCTAGCACAGATACGCAGTATTTT.

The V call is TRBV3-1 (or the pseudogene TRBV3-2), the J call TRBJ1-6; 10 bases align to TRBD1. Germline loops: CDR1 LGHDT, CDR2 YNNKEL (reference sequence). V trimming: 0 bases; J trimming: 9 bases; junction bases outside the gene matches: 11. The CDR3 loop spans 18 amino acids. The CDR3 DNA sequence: TGTGCCAGCAGCCAAGAGGGGTTAACGGGACAGGGGCTTTCACCCCTCCACTTT. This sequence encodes CASSQEGLTGQGLSPLHF.

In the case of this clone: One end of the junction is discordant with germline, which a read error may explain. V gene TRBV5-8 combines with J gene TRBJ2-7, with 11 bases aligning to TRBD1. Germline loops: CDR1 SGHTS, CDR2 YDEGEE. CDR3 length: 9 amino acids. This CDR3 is CAGPGQGVF. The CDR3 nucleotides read TGTGCCGGTCCGGGACAGGGGGTATTC.

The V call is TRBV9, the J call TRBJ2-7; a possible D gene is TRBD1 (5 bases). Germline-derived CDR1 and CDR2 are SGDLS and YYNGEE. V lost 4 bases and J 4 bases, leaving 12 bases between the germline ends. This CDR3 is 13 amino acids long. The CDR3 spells CASSPTGDYEQYF. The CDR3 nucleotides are TGTGCCAGCAGCCCTACAGGAGATTACGAGCAGTACTTC. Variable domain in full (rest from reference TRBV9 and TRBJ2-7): DSGVTQTPKHLITATGQRVTLRCSPRSGDLSVYWYQQSLDQGLQFLIQYYNGEERAKGNILERFSAQQFPDLHSELNLSSLELGDSALYFCASSPTGDYEQYFGPGTRLTVT.

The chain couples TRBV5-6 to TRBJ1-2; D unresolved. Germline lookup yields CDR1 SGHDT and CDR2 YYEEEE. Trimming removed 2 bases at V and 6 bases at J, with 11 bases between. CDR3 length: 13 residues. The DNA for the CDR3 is TGTGCCAGCAGCTTTAGTGCCGGGAATGGCTACACCTTC. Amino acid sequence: CASSFSAGNGYTF.

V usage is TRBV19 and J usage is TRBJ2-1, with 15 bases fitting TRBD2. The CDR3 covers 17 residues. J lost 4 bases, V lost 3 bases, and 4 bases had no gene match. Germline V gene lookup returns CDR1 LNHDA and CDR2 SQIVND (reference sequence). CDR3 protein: CASSMGTSGGLYNEQFF. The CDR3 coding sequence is TGTGCCAGTAGTATGGGGACTAGCGGGGGGTTATACAATGAGCAGTTCTTC.

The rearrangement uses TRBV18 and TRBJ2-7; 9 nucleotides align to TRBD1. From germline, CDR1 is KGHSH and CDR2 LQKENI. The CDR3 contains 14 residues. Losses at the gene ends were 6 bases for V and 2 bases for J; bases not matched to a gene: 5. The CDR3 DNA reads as TGTGCCAGCTCTTCCGGGACAGGGCCCTACGAGCAGTACTTC. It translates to CASSSGTGPYEQYF.

CDR3 bases: TGTGCCAGCAGCGCCTCGCGAGTAGGGGGCGACGAGCAGTTCTTC. Its translation: CASSASRVGGDEQFF. The chain joins TRBV7-3 to TRBJ2-1, with 7 positions matching TRBD1. The CDR3 covers 15 residues. Germline loops: CDR1 SGHTA, CDR2 FQGTGA. Germline trimming cut 5 bases from V and 10 bases from J; bases unmatched to any gene: 14.

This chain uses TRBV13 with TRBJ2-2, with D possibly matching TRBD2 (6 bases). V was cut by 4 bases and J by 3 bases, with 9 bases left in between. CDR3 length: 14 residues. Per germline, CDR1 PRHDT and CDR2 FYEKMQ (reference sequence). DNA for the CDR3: TGTGCCAGCAGCTACGAGCGGGACACCGGGGAGCTGTTTTTT. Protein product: CASSYERDTGELFF.